This T cell receptor (beta chain) was captured in a study of CD8+CD57+ T cells in acquired aplastic anemia. From germline, CDR1 is SEHNR and CDR2 FQNEAQ (reference sequence). Trimming left V 1 base short and J 8 bases short, with 11 bases between. The CDR3 runs to 13 residues. Whoever was chosen for sequencing had shown CD8+CD57+ cell expansion by flow cytometry. Profiling of TCR beta VDJ combinations and CDR3 sequences used genomic DNA as template. Each CDR3 protein gets one entry after TCRdb re-called the reads with MiXCR. The sample holds some 120,000 distinct CDR3 sequences, under 65% seen once. Sequenced material: sorted CD4+, CD8+, or CD8+CD57+ T cells (not recorded which) from PBMCs. The chain has TRBV7-9 and TRBJ1-2; D gene unclear. The receptor comes from a human donor with aplastic anemia. In DNA form, the CDR3 reads TGTGCCAGCAGCTTAGGACTAAGACGCGGCTACACCTTC. Translating it yields CASSLGLRRGYTF.